These T cell receptor beta chains were read from a single sample in a study of blood T cell repertoires in COVID-19. Produced via immunoSEQ multiplex PCR; TCRdb's table is partial and in-frame only. The data hold some 150,000 clones, with around 85% observed a single time. The sequenced material came from PBMCs or T cells enriched from blood (not recorded which). The receptors originated from a woman aged 40 to 50 who had recovered from COVID-19. The CDR3 runs from the conserved cysteine through the conserved F or W. Each record gives: V gene, D gene, clone size, J gene, CDR3 DNA, CDR3 protein. The D gene is left open where the match is weak. Only part of the rows carry a size: once, few, many, or a class if the clone is expanded.

TRBV2	NA	NA	TRBJ2-7	TGTGCCAGCAGCGATCCTGGAGGGAGGTTTACCTACGAGCAGTACTTC	CASSDPGGRFTYEQYF
TRBV9	TRBD1	NA	TRBJ2-5	TGTGCCAGCAGCGTAGCCGGGACAGGCACACAAGAGACCCAGTACTTC	CASSVAGTGTQETQYF
TRBV4-1	TRBD2	NA	TRBJ2-7	TGCGCCAGCAGCCAAGAGCCCTCGGGACTAGCGGGTTACGAGCAGTACTTC	CASSQEPSGLAGYEQYF
TRBV2	NA	once	TRBJ1-3	TGTGCCAGCAGTCAACCCTTACAGGGTGTTGGAAACACCATATATTTT	CASSQPLQGVGNTIYF
TRBV7-8	NA	NA	TRBJ2-7	TGTGCCAGCAGCTTAGTAGGGGGAAGCGGGGCAACGAGGGAGCAGTACTTC	CASSLVGGSGATREQYF
TRBV7-9	NA	NA	TRBJ2-7	TGTGCCAGCAGCGCACAGCTTACCATCCACTACGAGCAGTACTTC	CASSAQLTIHYEQYF
TRBV6-5	TRBD1	NA	TRBJ1-1	TGTGCCAGCAGTCAGAGGGGGCATGAAGCTTTCTTT	CASSQRGHEAFF
TRBV7-8	NA	NA	TRBJ2-3	TGTGCCAGCAGCCCCTCCGTGGATACGCAGTATTTT	CASSPSVDTQYF
TRBV4-1	NA	NA	TRBJ1-1	TGCGCCAGCAGCCCCCATGGGGGAAGGGTCGCATCACGGGGGGCTGAAGCTTTCTTT	CASSPHGGRVASRGAEAFF
TRBV25-1	NA	few	TRBJ2-7	TGTGCCAGCAGTGCTACTCGCTACGAGCAGTACTTC	CASSATRYEQYF
TRBV13	NA	NA	TRBJ1-6	TGTGCCAGCAGCGCCCAAGAGGCGGGCCCTAATTCACCCCTCCACTTT	CASSAQEAGPNSPLHF
TRBV4-1	TRBD2	NA	TRBJ2-1	TGCGCCAGCAGCCAAGGGGGGACTAGCGGGGCCCTTGGCTACAATGAGCAGTTCTTC	CASSQGGTSGALGYNEQFF
TRBV4-1	NA	NA	TRBJ1-2	TGCGCCAGCAGCCAAGATACGGGGTTGTCGGGAGGCTACACCTTC	CASSQDTGLSGGYTF
TRBV30	TRBD1	NA	TRBJ1-1	TGTGCCTGGAACCATTTTGGACAGGGGTCTGAAGCTTTCTTT	CAWNHFGQGSEAFF
TRBV19	NA	NA	TRBJ1-3	TGTGCCAGTAGTATAGGGGCAGGGAACGGAGCTGGAAACACCATATATTTT	CASSIGAGNGAGNTIYF
TRBV2	NA	once	TRBJ2-7	TGTGCCAGCACCTACGGGACTTTTGTGGAGCAGTACTTC	CASTYGTFVEQYF
TRBV5-1	NA	NA	TRBJ2-5	TGCGCCAGCAGAGGACAGTCAACGGAGACCCAGTACTTC	CASRGQSTETQYF
TRBV5-4	TRBD1	NA	TRBJ1-1	TGTGCCAGCAGCTTGGGACGGGACAGGGACACTGAAGCTTTCTTT	CASSLGRDRDTEAFF
TRBV2	TRBD2	NA	TRBJ2-3	TGTGCCAGCAGTCTCCCTAGCGGGGGGGTTTATACAGATACGCAGTATTTT	CASSLPSGGVYTDTQYF
TRBV19	NA	NA	TRBJ2-2	TGTGCCAGTAGTCCCGGACTGTACACCGGGGAGCTGTTTTTT	CASSPGLYTGELFF
TRBV19	TRBD1	few	TRBJ1-6	TGTGCCAGTAGTCCAGACAGGGTAAATTCACCCCTCCACTTT	CASSPDRVNSPLHF
TRBV28	NA	NA	TRBJ2-7	TGTGCCAGCAGTTTTGCAGCAGGTTATTGGGAGCAGTACTTC	CASSFAAGYWEQYF
TRBV5-4	NA	NA	TRBJ1-1	TGTGCCAGCAGCTTGTTAGTCCTTGGGGGCGGCATGAACACTGAAGCTTTCTTT	CASSLLVLGGGMNTEAFF
TRBV19	TRBD1	once	TRBJ2-7	TGTGCCAGTAGTCCCGGGACAGGGCCCTACGAGCAGTACTTC	CASSPGTGPYEQYF
TRBV7-3	TRBD2	NA	TRBJ2-2	TGTGCCAGCAGCTTGGGACTAGCGGGCGCGAACACCGGGGAGCTGTTTTTT	CASSLGLAGANTGELFF
TRBV2	TRBD1	few	TRBJ1-1	TGTGCCAGCAGTCGTAGCCGAGGGGGACAGTCTGAAGCTTTCTTT	CASSRSRGGQSEAFF
TRBV5-1	NA	NA	TRBJ2-7	TGCGCCAGCAGCCCTCTCGGGTCCTACGAGCAGTACTTC	CASSPLGSYEQYF
TRBV6-2/TRBV6-3	NA	NA	TRBJ1-5	TGTGCCAGCAGTTACGCCGGGACTGCTAGCAATCAGCCCCAGCATTTT	CASSYAGTASNQPQHF
TRBV7-9	NA	NA	TRBJ1-2	TGTGCCAGCAGCCGCTCCGCCGGGGAGCAAGGCTACACCTTC	CASSRSAGEQGYTF
TRBV19	NA	NA	TRBJ2-2	TGTGCCAGTATTAACCGGGACTCCCACACCGGGGAGCTGTTTTTT	CASINRDSHTGELFF